This T cell receptor (beta chain) was retrieved from a study of human T cells and chemical hapten exposure. Background on the study: Patch tests containing 0.01% DPC, applied to the upper back, were read at 6 days.

Germline lookup yields CDR1 SGHRS and CDR2 YFSETQ. CDR3 size: 15 residues. V lost 0 bases, J lost 3 bases, and 9 bases lay in between. The sample's time point: patch test 1, 2 weeks after DPC sensitization. Treatment indicated: therapeutic diphenylcyclopropenone sensitization with weekly scalp DPC. TCRdb recomputed calls from the RACE reads with MiXCR, one row per CDR3 protein. Of 75,000 to 95,000 distinct CDR3 sequences listed, approximately 10% were seen once; the top ten hold roughly 3.4%. The receptor was isolated from a woman in her sixties or seventies with alopecia areata. Some clones in this sample may be carry-over from other donors' samples. This rearrangement joins TRBV5-1 to TRBJ2-2; a possible D gene is TRBD1 (5 bases). This material consisted of whole blood, taken in connection with sensitization to the hapten diphenylcyclopropenone (DPC). The CDR3 spells CASSLGGKYTGELFF. The CDR3 coding sequence is TGCGCCAGCAGCTTGGGGGGCAAGTACACCGGGGAGCTGTTTTTT.